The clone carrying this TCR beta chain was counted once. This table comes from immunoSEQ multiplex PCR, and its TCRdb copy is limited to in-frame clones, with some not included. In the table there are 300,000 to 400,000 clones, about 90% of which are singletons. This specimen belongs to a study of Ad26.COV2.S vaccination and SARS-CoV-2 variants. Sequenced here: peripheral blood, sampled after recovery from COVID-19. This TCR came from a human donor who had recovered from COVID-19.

The CDR3 DNA follows: TGCGCCAGCAGCCACCGCCTGATGGTAGCGGGGGGTACGAAAGAGCAAGAGACCCAGTACTTC. Translation: CASSHRLMVAGGTKEQETQYF. The chain uses TRBV4-1 and TRBJ2-5; 10 bases match TRBD2. The V gene end was trimmed by 3 bases and the J gene end by 2 bases; junction bases not matched to a gene: 21. The CDR3 runs to 21 residues. CDR1 is MGHRA, CDR2 YSYEKL, per germline.